The clone carrying this TCR beta chain was recorded many times. Its target is unknown. It was RNA transcripts that yielded the amplified TCR beta CDR3 regions. With the HTBI primer set, the TCR CDR3 went through a first round of RT-PCR. TCRdb analysed the multiplex PCR reads with MiXCR anew, one entry per CDR3 protein. The data show under 300,000 distinct CDR3 sequences, roughly 15% seen once. These data originate in a study of T cells in Graves' hyperthyroidism and ophthalmopathy. Study-level points and caveats: Researchers report that a 13 V-J model separated ophthalmopathy from stable hyperthyroidism.

Across 18 months, stable Graves' hyperthyroidism was marked by no progression to ophthalmopathy. Patients having uncontrolled infection, another autoimmune disease, pregnancy or lactation were not included. Sequencing was done on a sample of blood. This TCR came from a woman between 35 and 50 years old with Graves' hyperthyroidism.

Here the CDR3 reads CASSPDRATEAFF. As DNA, the CDR3 is TGTGCCAGCTCACCAGACAGGGCAACTGAAGCTTTCTTT. V is TRBV18 and J is TRBJ1-1; 7 nucleotides match TRBD1. Trimming took 2 bases from V and 5 from J; bases not matched to a gene: 2. Germline loops: CDR1 KGHSH, CDR2 LQKENI. This CDR3 comprises 13 residues.